Listed below are T cell receptor beta chains from one sample, sequenced in a study of T-cell memory formation after mild COVID-19. TCRdb passed the 5' RACE reads through MiXCR, listing each CDR3 protein once. The sample records some 160,000 distinct CDR3 sequences, roughly 31% being singletons. The specimen was PBMCs or a T cell subset sorted from them (not recorded which). The receptors were sampled from an adult woman who had mild COVID-19 (a few samples of this study predate the infection). Cell type and time point are not known. The CDR3 runs from the conserved cysteine through the conserved F or W. D genes are given only for firm matches. Size is stated for part of the rows, as once, few or many counts, or as a class when the clone is expanded.

J gene,D gene,clone size,CDR3 length,V gene,CDR3 protein,CDR3 DNA
TRBJ2-7,.,few,14,TRBV9,CASSVASDTYEQYF,TGTGCCAGCAGCGTAGCTAGTGACACCTACGAGCAGTACTTC
TRBJ2-3,TRBD1,.,14,TRBV9,CASSGRGQRDTQYF,TGTGCCAGCAGCGGACGGGGACAGAGAGATACGCAGTATTTT
TRBJ2-5,TRBD2,.,16,TRBV11-2,CASSLSPAGVGETQYF,TGTGCCAGCAGCCTATCCCCGGCGGGGGTCGGGGAGACCCAGTACTTC
TRBJ1-2,.,few,14,TRBV6-4,CASSDYKGSGGYTF,TGTGCCAGCAGTGACTACAAGGGGTCAGGTGGCTACACCTTC
TRBJ2-3,.,few,12,TRBV29-1,CSVEGYTDTQYF,TGCAGCGTTGAGGGATACACAGATACGCAGTATTTT
TRBJ2-2,.,.,14,TRBV3-1,CASSQLKNTGELFF,TGTGCCAGCAGCCAATTAAAGAACACCGGGGAGCTGTTTTTT
TRBJ2-3,TRBD1,few,14,TRBV11-3,CASSSGQGTDTQYF,TGTGCCAGCAGCTCAGGACAGGGCACAGATACGCAGTATTTT
TRBJ1-2,.,few,16,TRBV5-4,CASSGRAGAYGYGYTF,TGTGCCAGCAGCGGGAGGGCAGGCGCCTACGGATATGGCTACACCTTC
TRBJ2-7,TRBD2,.,17,TRBV20-1,CSARNKGLAGAAYEQYF,TGCAGTGCTAGAAATAAGGGACTAGCGGGCGCCGCCTACGAGCAGTACTTC
TRBJ2-3,.,.,15,TRBV18,CASSKAGVSTDTQYF,TGTGCCAGCTCAAAGGCAGGGGTCAGCACAGATACGCAGTATTTT
TRBJ1-5,.,few,16,TRBV20-1,CSASGRWGVGNQPQHF,TGCAGTGCTAGTGGGCGCTGGGGAGTAGGCAATCAGCCCCAGCATTTT
TRBJ1-2,TRBD1,.,14,TRBV12-3/TRBV12-4,CASSLYSDRAGYTF,TGTGCCAGCAGTTTGTACTCGGACAGGGCTGGCTACACCTTC
TRBJ1-1,TRBD1,.,16,TRBV6-5,CASSYFVDRGNTEAFF,TGTGCCAGCAGTTACTTTGTAGACAGGGGGAACACTGAAGCTTTCTTT
TRBJ1-2,.,few,14,TRBV28,CAIREDRFNYGYTF,TGTGCCATAAGAGAGGACAGATTTAACTATGGCTACACCTTC